Listed below are T cell receptor beta chains from one sample, sequenced in a study of blood T cells in healthy people across ages. Each CDR3 protein is one row after TCRdb ran MiXCR on the 5' RACE reads. The sample holds 550,000 to 650,000 distinct CDR3 sequences; approximately 30% are singletons and the top ten take around 14%. Source material: blood. The receptor set was obtained from a woman at least 80 years old in good health. The CDR3 runs from the conserved cysteine through the conserved F or W. The D gene is left open where the match is weak. Size is omitted from some rows. Given values are once, few, many or a class for expanded clones.

v_gene: TRBV2; abundance: many; d_gene: .; j_gene: TRBJ2-5; CDR3aa: CASSESRAPDREETQYF; CDR3nt: TGTGCCAGCAGTGAATCCAGGGCACCAGATCGGGAAGAGACCCAGTACTTC
v_gene: TRBV30; abundance: .; d_gene: TRBD2; j_gene: TRBJ2-3; CDR3aa: CAWSVQSGGGWNTQYF; CDR3nt: TGTGCCTGGAGTGTACAAAGCGGGGGGGGCTGGAATACGCAGTATTTT
v_gene: TRBV2; abundance: many; d_gene: .; j_gene: TRBJ1-2; CDR3aa: CASSLKITGYGYTF; CDR3nt: TGTGCCAGCAGTCTAAAAATCACAGGATATGGCTACACCTTC
v_gene: TRBV5-1; abundance: .; d_gene: TRBD1; j_gene: TRBJ1-2; CDR3aa: CASSPGTVYDYTF; CDR3nt: TGCGCCAGCAGCCCTGGGACAGTCTATGACTACACCTTC
v_gene: TRBV30; abundance: .; d_gene: .; j_gene: TRBJ2-7; CDR3aa: CAWSHVGGLPYEQYF; CDR3nt: TGTGCCTGGAGTCATGTCGGGGGCCTCCCCTACGAGCAGTACTTC
v_gene: TRBV2; abundance: .; d_gene: TRBD1; j_gene: TRBJ1-6; CDR3aa: CASSGGQGFDSPLHF; CDR3nt: TGTGCCAGCAGTGGAGGACAGGGTTTTGATTCACCCCTCCACTTT
v_gene: TRBV20-1; abundance: .; d_gene: TRBD2; j_gene: TRBJ2-3; CDR3aa: CSAGPGTSRPDTQYF; CDR3nt: TGTAGTGCTGGGCCAGGGACTAGCAGACCAGATACGCAGTATTTT
v_gene: TRBV12-3/TRBV12-4; abundance: once; d_gene: .; j_gene: TRBJ2-3; CDR3aa: CASTRSRVGSDTQYF; CDR3nt: TGTGCCAGCACCCGAAGCAGGGTGGGTTCAGATACGCAGTATTTT
v_gene: TRBV5-1; abundance: .; d_gene: .; j_gene: TRBJ1-1; CDR3aa: CASSPGLNTETFF; CDR3nt: TGCGCCAGCAGCCCGGGACTGAACACTGAAACTTTCTTT
v_gene: TRBV7-2; abundance: .; d_gene: .; j_gene: TRBJ2-3; CDR3aa: CASSLGQTWADTQYF; CDR3nt: TGTGCCAGCAGCTTAGGGCAGACTTGGGCAGATACGCAGTATTTT
v_gene: TRBV5-1; abundance: many; d_gene: TRBD2; j_gene: TRBJ2-5; CDR3aa: CASSPWTGGETQYF; CDR3nt: TGCGCCAGCAGCCCATGGACCGGGGGGGAGACCCAGTACTTC
v_gene: TRBV12-3/TRBV12-4; abundance: many; d_gene: .; j_gene: TRBJ1-6; CDR3aa: CASSFAHGAGNSPLHF; CDR3nt: TGTGCCAGCAGTTTCGCCCACGGGGCTGGTAATTCACCCCTCCACTTT
v_gene: TRBV5-1; abundance: many; d_gene: .; j_gene: TRBJ1-1; CDR3aa: CASSLDLNTEAFF; CDR3nt: TGCGCCAGCAGCCTGGATTTGAACACTGAAGCTTTCTTT
v_gene: TRBV20-1; abundance: few; d_gene: TRBD1; j_gene: TRBJ1-4; CDR3aa: CSASRQGATYELFF; CDR3nt: TGCAGTGCTAGCCGTCAGGGGGCAACTTATGAACTGTTTTTT